Listed here are 19 T cell receptor beta chains from one sample, sequenced in a study of OX40 agonist ivuxolimab in advanced cancers. The library relied on the immunoSEQ multiplex PCR assay. TCRdb provides this immuneACCESS table in a form limited to in-frame rearrangements. Some clones are lacking; in checked studies, under half of them reflect an unresolved V gene, and why the rest are absent is not known. Counted in this sample were tens of thousands of clones; 91% of them appeared once. The top ten hold 4% to 4.5% of the sample. Sequencing was performed on CD4+ or CD8+ T cells sorted from blood, taken in a trial of the OX40 agonist ivuxolimab. These TCRs come from an adult with an advanced solid tumor such as melanoma, head and neck, liver or kidney cancer.

The CDR3 spells CASSIFNSEAFF. In DNA form, the CDR3 reads TGTGCCAGTAGTATTTTCAACTCTGAAGCTTTCTTT. The V gene is TRBV19, the J gene TRBJ1-1, with D uncertain. Trimming left V 3 bases short and J 6 bases short, with 8 bases between. In germline, CDR1 is LNHDA, CDR2 SQIVND (reference sequence). The CDR3 has 12 residues.

The chain joins TRBV11-2 to TRBJ2-3; 9 bases align to TRBD2. Germline V gene lookup returns CDR1 SGHAT and CDR2 FQNNGV. This CDR3 spans 15 amino acids. The J segment lost 3 bases and the V segment lost 3 bases, leaving 4 bases of the junction unmatched. The DNA for the CDR3 is TGTGCCAGCAGCTTGAGTAGCGGGAGTACAGATACGCAGTATTTT. Translation: CASSLSSGSTDTQYF. Full variable domain (remainder filled in from reference TRBV11-2 and TRBJ2-3): EAGVAQSPRYKIIEKRQSVAFWCNPISGHATLYWYQQILGQGPKLLIQFQNNGVVDDSQLPKDRFSAERLKGVDSTLKIQPAKLEDSAVYLCASSLSSGSTDTQYFGPGTRLTVL.

The chain uses TRBV5-5 and TRBJ1-2; D is possibly TRBD1 (5 bases). In germline, CDR1 is SGHKS, CDR2 YYEKEE (reference sequence). V was pared by 5 bases and J by 7 bases, with 18 bases between. The CDR3 spans 14 residues. CDR3 nucleotides: TGTGCCAGCAGACTGGGACGCGACGACTTTGGCTACACCTTC. It specifies CASRLGRDDFGYTF.

The CDR3 here is CASSLRGGGTDTQYF. The CDR3 DNA reads as TGTGCCAGCAGCCTAAGAGGAGGGGGCACAGATACGCAGTATTTT. V and J are TRBV7-6 and TRBJ2-3; the D gene is possibly TRBD2 (6 bases). Looked up from germline, CDR1 is SGHVS and CDR2 is FNYEAQ. The CDR3 is 15 amino acids. V dropped 5 bases and J dropped 1 base, with 13 bases sitting between them.

This chain links TRBV28 with TRBJ2-3, with D perhaps given as TRBD1 or TRBD2 (5 bases each). This CDR3 has 17 amino acids. V lost 5 bases and J lost 2, with 20 bases in between. Germline V lookup: CDR1 MDHEN, CDR2 SYDVKM. CDR3 sequence reads: CASSTSPGTANTDTQYF. CDR3 nucleotide sequence: TGTGCCAGCAGTACCAGCCCGGGGACGGCTAACACAGATACGCAGTATTTT. Full variable domain (outside the CDR3, taken from reference TRBV28 and TRBJ2-3): DVKVTQSSRYLVKRTGEKVFLECVQDMDHENMFWYRQDPGLGLRLIYFSYDVKMKEKGDIPEGYSVSREKKERFSLILESASTNQTSMYLCASSTSPGTANTDTQYFGPGTRLTVL.

The CDR3 DNA is TGTGCCAGCAGCTCCTCGACAGGGGGCGCGGTTGAAGCTTTCTTT. Translation gives CASSSSTGGAVEAFF. The chain joins TRBV7-8 to TRBJ1-1; 10 positions match TRBD1. V lost 4 bases and J lost 7; bases outside the gene matches: 9. Germline assignment: CDR1 SGHVS and CDR2 FQNEAQ. This CDR3 is built from 15 residues.

V is TRBV7-6 and J is TRBJ2-3, with D perhaps matching TRBD2 (5 bases). V lost 3 bases and J 0 bases, leaving 13 bases between the germline ends. Germline-derived CDR1 and CDR2 are SGHVS and FNYEAQ. The CDR3 length is 16 residues. CDR3 nucleotides: TGTGCCAGCAGCTTCTCCCGGGATTCTAGCACAGATACGCAGTATTTT. Translating gives CASSFSRDSSTDTQYF.

The genes are TRBV5-1 and TRBJ2-1; 14 bases fit TRBD2. Germline-derived CDR1 and CDR2 are SGHRS and YFSETQ. Losses at the gene ends were 3 bases for V and 0 bases for J; bases not matched to a gene: 2. CDR3 size: 17 residues. Here the CDR3 reads CASSWTSGGSSYNEQFF. The CDR3 DNA reads TGCGCCAGCAGCTGGACTAGCGGGGGGAGCTCCTACAATGAGCAGTTCTTC.

The chain joins TRBV13 to TRBJ2-1; 8 positions agree with TRBD1. The J segment lost 9 bases and the V segment lost 5 bases, leaving 6 bases of the junction unmatched. The germline V gene has CDR1 PRHDT and CDR2 FYEKMQ (reference sequence). The CDR3 contains 13 residues. The CDR3 spells CASSPKDRVEQFF. The CDR3 nucleotides are TGTGCCAGCAGCCCAAAGGACAGGGTTGAGCAGTTCTTC.

The genes are TRBV19 and TRBJ2-7; 11 bases align to TRBD2. Trimming cost V 5 bases and J 3 bases; bases outside gene matches: 9. CDR3 length: 16 amino acids. Germline CDR1 is LNHDA and CDR2 is SQIVND (reference sequence). The chain's CDR3 is CASSVRTSGSIYEQYF. DNA of the CDR3: TGTGCCAGTAGTGTCCGAACTAGCGGGAGTATCTACGAGCAGTACTTC.

The chain joins TRBV7-2 to TRBJ2-1, with no clear D. Trimming stripped 4 bases from V and 5 bases from J, with 6 bases between. The CDR3 sequence is 12 residues long. Germline V gene lookup returns CDR1 SGHTA and CDR2 FQGNSA. The chain's CDR3 is CASSSYHNEQFF. The CDR3 nucleotides are TGTGCCAGCAGCTCTTACCACAATGAGCAGTTCTTC. Combining the CDR3 with reference TRBV7-2 and TRBJ2-1 gives the whole variable domain GAGVSQSPSNKVTEKGKDVELRCDPISGHTALYWYRQSLGQGLEFLIYFQGNSAPDKSGLPSDRFSAERTGGSVSTLTIQRTQQEDSAVYLCASSSYHNEQFFGPGTRLTVL.

Here the CDR3 DNA reads TGTGCCAGCAGCCCCTCGGGGGCCTACGAGCAGTACTTC. It encodes CASSPSGAYEQYF. The V call is TRBV9, the J call TRBJ2-7, with a possible D match to TRBD2 (6 bases). Germline assignment: CDR1 SGDLS and CDR2 YYNGEE. The ends were cut back, 4 bases at V and 2 bases at J, with 10 bases in the middle. This CDR3 spans 13 amino acids. The full variable domain, with the rest looked up from reference TRBV9 and TRBJ2-7, is DSGVTQTPKHLITATGQRVTLRCSPRSGDLSVYWYQQSLDQGLQFLIQYYNGEERAKGNILERFSAQQFPDLHSELNLSSLELGDSALYFCASSPSGAYEQYFGPGTRLTVT.

This clone was seen once. This chain connects TRBV25-1 to TRBJ2-5; TRBD2 might be the D (5 bases). V shed 5 bases and J shed 5 bases, with 6 bases lying between them. The CDR3 runs to 11 residues. CDR1 is MGHDK, CDR2 SYGVNS, per germline. Here the CDR3 reads CASSRGETQYF. The CDR3 bases are TGTGCCAGCAGTCGAGGGGAGACCCAGTACTTC.

The rearrangement joins TRBV10-3 to TRBJ1-5; possible D gene TRBD1, 5 bases. V dropped 6 bases and J dropped 1 base, with 13 bases sitting between them. CDR1 and CDR2 from the germline V gene are ENHRY and SYGVKD. There are 15 residues in the CDR3. The CDR3, as DNA: TGTGCCATCAGATCCGGGGGGTCGAGCAATCAGCCCCAGCATTTT. This sequence encodes CAIRSGGSSNQPQHF.

The gene calls are TRBV7-9 and TRBJ2-6; D may be TRBD2 (5 bases). The CDR3 has 13 amino acids. The V end lost 11 bases, the J end lost 0 bases, and 8 bases lay between the germline ends. The V gene's germline CDR1 is SEHNR and CDR2 FQNEAQ (reference sequence). The CDR3 DNA reads as TGTGCCTTGGAGGCCTCTGGGGCCAACGTCCTGACTTTC. It encodes CALEASGANVLTF.

This CDR3 is CASSEFLAGEFQETQYF. Here the CDR3 DNA reads TGTGCCAGCAGTGAATTTTTAGCGGGGGAGTTCCAAGAGACCCAGTACTTC. The chain carries TRBV2 and TRBJ2-5, with 9 bases aligning to TRBD2. Trimming cost V 2 bases and J 1 base; bases outside gene matches: 8. This CDR3 has 17 residues. In germline, CDR1 is SNHLY, CDR2 FYNNEI.

This chain links TRBV7-8 with TRBJ1-1, with a weak D call TRBD1 (5 bases). Trimming shortened V by 0 bases and J by 7 bases, and 15 bases separated the two germline ends. CDR3 size: 15 residues. The germline V gene encodes CDR1 SGHVS and CDR2 FQNEAQ. The chain's CDR3 is CASSLAAGVGGEAFF. The CDR3 DNA sequence: TGTGCCAGCAGCTTAGCAGCGGGGGTCGGTGGTGAAGCTTTCTTT.

This chain uses TRBV5-4 with TRBJ2-1; TRBD2 aligns across 8 bases. Germline-derived CDR1 and CDR2 are SGHNT and YYREEE (reference sequence). This CDR3 contains 17 residues. The ends lost 5 bases at V and 6 bases at J; junction bases unmatched: 16. CDR3 in amino acids: CASSRRAGDLRGNEQFF. DNA for the CDR3: TGTGCCAGCAGTCGCAGAGCGGGAGATCTCCGAGGCAATGAGCAGTTCTTC.

V is TRBV4-2 and J is TRBJ2-2; D gene uncertain. The CDR3 consists of 14 residues. V lost 0 bases and J lost 7, with 9 bases in between. In germline, CDR1 is LGHNA, CDR2 YNFKEQ. The CDR3 DNA reads as TGTGCCAGCAGCCAAGATAATGTAATCGGGGAGCTGTTTTTT. Translating it yields CASSQDNVIGELFF.